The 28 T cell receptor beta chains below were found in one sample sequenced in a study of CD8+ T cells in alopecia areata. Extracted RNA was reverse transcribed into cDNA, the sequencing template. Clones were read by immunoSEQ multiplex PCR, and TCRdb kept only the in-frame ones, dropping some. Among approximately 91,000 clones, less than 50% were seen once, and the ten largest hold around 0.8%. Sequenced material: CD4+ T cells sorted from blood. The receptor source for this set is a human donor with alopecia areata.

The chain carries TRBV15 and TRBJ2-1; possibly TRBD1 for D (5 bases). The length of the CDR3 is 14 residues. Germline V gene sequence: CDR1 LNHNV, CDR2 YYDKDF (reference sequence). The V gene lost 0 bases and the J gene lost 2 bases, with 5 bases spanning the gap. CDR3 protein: CATSREGAYNEQFF. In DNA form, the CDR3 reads TGTGCCACCAGCAGAGAAGGGGCCTACAATGAGCAGTTCTTC.

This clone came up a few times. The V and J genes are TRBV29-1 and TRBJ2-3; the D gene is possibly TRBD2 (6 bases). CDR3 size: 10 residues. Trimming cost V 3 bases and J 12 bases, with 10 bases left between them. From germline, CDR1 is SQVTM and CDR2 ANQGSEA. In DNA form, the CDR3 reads TGCAGCGTTGACCGGCGGGGTCAGTATTTT. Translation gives CSVDRRGQYF.

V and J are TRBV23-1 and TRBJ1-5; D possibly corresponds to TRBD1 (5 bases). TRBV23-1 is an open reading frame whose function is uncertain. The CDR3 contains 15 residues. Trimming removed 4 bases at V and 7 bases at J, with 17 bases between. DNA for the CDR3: TGCGCCAGCAGTCGGGTACAGGCCATCAAACAGCCCCAGCATTTT. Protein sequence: CASSRVQAIKQPQHF.

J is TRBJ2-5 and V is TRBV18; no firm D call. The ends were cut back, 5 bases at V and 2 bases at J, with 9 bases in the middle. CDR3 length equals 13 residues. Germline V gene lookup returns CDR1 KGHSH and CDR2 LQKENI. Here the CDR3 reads CASSGHSQETQYF. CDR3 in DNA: TGTGCCAGCTCAGGGCACTCTCAAGAGACCCAGTACTTC.

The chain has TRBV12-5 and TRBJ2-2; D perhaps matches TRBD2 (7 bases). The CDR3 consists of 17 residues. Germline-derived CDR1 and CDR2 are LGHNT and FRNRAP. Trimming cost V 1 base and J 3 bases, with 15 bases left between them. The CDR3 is CASGLAGGREYTGELFF. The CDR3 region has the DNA TGTGCTAGTGGTTTGGCCGGGGGGCGAGAGTACACCGGGGAGCTGTTTTTT.

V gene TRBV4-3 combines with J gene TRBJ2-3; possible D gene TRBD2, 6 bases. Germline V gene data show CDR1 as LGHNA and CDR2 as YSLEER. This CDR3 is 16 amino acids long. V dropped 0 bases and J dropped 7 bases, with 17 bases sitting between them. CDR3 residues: CASSQEVPPGDNTQYF. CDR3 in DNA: TGCGCCAGCAGCCAAGAGGTACCTCCGGGGGATAATACGCAGTATTTT.

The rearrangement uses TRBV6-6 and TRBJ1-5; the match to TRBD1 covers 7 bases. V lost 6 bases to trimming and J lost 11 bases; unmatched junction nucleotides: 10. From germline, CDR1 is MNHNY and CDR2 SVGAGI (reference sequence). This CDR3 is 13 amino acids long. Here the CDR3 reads CASSQPEGQAQHF. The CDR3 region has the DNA TGTGCCAGCAGCCAGCCTGAAGGACAGGCCCAGCATTTT.

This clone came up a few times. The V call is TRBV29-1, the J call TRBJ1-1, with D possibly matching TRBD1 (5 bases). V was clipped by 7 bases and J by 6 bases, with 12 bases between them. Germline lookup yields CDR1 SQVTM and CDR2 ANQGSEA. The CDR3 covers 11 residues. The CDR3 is CSAGRGAEAFF. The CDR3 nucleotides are TGCAGCGCTGGGCGAGGGGCTGAAGCTTTCTTT. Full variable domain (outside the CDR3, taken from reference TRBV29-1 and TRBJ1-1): SAVISQKPSRDICQRGTSLTIQCQVDSQVTMMFWYRQQPGQSLTLIATANQGSEATYESGFVIDKFPISRPNLTFSTLTVSNMSPEDSSIYLCSAGRGAEAFFGQGTRLTVV.

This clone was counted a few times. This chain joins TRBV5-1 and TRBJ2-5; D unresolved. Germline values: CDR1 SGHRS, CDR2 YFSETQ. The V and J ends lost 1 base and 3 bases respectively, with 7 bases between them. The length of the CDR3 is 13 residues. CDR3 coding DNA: TGCGCCAGCAGCTTGCCATCGGAAGAGACCCAGTACTTC. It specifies CASSLPSEETQYF.

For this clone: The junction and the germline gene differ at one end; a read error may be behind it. CDR3 region: CSVVGDRGANAEAFF. Written as DNA, the CDR3 is TGCAGCGTTGTTGGGGACAGGGGGGCGAACGCTGAAGCTTTCTTT. The V and J genes are TRBV29-1 and TRBJ1-1, with TRBD1 identical over 11 bases. Germline V lookup: CDR1 SQVTM, CDR2 ANQGSEA. The CDR3 contains 15 residues. Variable domain in full (rest from reference TRBV29-1 and TRBJ1-1): SAVISQKPSRDICQRGTSLTIQCQVDSQVTMMFWYRQQPGQSLTLIATANQGSEATYESGFVIDKFPISRPNLTFSTLTVSNMSPEDSSIYLCSVVGDRGANAEAFFGQGTRLTVV.

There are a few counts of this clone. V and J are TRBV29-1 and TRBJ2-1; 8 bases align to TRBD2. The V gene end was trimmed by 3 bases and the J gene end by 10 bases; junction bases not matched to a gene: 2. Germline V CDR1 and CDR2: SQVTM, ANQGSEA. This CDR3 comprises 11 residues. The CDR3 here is CSVETSEEQFF. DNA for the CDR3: TGCAGCGTTGAGACTAGCGAAGAGCAGTTCTTC.

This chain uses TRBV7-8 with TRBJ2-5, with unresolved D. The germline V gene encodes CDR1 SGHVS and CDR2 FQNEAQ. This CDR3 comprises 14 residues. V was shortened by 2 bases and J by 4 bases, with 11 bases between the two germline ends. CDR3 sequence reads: CASSLSAPGETQYF. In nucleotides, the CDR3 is TGTGCCAGCAGCTTATCGGCCCCTGGAGAGACCCAGTACTTC.

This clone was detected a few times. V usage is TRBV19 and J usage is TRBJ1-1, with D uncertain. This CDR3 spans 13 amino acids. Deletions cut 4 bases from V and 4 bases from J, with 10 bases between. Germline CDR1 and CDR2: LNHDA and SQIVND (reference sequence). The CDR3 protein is CASSTAFGTEAFF. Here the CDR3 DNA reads TGTGCCAGTAGTACGGCATTCGGCACTGAAGCTTTCTTT.

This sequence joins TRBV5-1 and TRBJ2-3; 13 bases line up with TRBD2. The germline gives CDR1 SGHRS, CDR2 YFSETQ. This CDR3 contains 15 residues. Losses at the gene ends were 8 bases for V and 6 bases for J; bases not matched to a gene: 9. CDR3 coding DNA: TGCGCCAGTAAAGGTGGACTAGCGGGAGCTGATACGCAGTATTTT. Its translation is CASKGGLAGADTQYF.

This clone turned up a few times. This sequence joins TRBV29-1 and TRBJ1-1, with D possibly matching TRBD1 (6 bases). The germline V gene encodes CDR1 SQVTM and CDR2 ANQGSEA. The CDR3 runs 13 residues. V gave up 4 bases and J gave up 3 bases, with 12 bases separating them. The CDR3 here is CSVAGARDTEAFF. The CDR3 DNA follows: TGCAGCGTTGCGGGGGCGCGGGACACTGAAGCTTTCTTT.

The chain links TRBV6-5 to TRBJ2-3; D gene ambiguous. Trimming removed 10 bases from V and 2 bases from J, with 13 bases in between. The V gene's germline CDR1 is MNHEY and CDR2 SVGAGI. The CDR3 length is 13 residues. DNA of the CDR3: TGTGCCATCACGGACGAGTACACAGATACGCAGTATTTT. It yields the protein CAITDEYTDTQYF.

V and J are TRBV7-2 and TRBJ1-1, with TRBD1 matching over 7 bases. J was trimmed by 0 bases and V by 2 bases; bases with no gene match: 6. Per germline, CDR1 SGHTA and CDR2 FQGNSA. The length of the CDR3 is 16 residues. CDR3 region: CASSLQRQGMNTEAFF. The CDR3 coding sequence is TGTGCCAGCAGCTTACAACGACAGGGCATGAACACTGAAGCTTTCTTT.

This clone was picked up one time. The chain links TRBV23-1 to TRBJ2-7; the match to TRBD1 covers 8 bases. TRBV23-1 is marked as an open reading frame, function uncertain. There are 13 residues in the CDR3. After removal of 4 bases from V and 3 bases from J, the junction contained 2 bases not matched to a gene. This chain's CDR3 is CASSPGQVYEQYF. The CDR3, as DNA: TGCGCCAGCAGTCCGGGACAGGTCTACGAGCAGTACTTC.

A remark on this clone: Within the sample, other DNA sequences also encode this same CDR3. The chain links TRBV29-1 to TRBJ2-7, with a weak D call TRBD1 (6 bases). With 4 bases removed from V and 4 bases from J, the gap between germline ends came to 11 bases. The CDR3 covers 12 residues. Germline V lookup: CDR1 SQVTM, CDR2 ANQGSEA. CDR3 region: CSVAGETYEQYF. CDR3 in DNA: TGCAGCGTTGCAGGGGAAACATACGAGCAGTACTTC.

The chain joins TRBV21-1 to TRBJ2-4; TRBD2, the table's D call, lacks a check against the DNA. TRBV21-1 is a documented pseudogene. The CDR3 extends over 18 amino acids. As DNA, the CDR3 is TGTGCCAGCAGCAAAACACGACCTAGCGGGAGCCCTGGAAACATTCAGTACTTC. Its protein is CASSKTRPSGSPGNIQYF.

CDR3: CSVTRRGYEQYF. DNA of the CDR3: TGCAGCGTTACCAGGAGGGGATACGAGCAGTACTTC. The rearrangement links TRBV29-1 to TRBJ2-7; a possible D gene is TRBD2 (6 bases). CDR3 size: 12 residues. Trimming cost V 5 bases and J 4 bases, with 12 bases left between them. Germline-derived CDR1 and CDR2 are SQVTM and ANQGSEA.

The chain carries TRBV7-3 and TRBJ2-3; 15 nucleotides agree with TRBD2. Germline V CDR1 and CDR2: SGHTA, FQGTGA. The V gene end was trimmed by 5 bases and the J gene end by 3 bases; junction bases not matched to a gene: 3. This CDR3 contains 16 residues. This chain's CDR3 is CASSRGLAGGTDTQYF. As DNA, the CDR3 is TGTGCCAGCAGCCGGGGACTAGCGGGGGGAACAGATACGCAGTATTTT.

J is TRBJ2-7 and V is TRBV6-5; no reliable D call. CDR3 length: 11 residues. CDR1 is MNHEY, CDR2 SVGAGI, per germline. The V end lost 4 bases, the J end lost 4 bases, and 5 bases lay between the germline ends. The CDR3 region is CASSSIYEQYF. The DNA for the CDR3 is TGTGCCAGCAGTTCGATTTACGAGCAGTACTTC.

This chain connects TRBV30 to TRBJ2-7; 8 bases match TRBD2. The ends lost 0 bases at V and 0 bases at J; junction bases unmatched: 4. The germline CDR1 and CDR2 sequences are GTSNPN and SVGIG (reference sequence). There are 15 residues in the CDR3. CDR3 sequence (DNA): TGTGCCTGGAGTGTACGGCTAGCGGGCTCCTACGAGCAGTACTTC. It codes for CAWSVRLAGSYEQYF.

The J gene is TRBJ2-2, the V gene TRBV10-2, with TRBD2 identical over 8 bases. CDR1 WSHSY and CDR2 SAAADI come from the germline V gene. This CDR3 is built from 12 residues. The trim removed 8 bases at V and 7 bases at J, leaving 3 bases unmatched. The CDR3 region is CASGGTSGELFF. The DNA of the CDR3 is TGCGCCAGCGGGGGGACTAGCGGGGAGCTGTTTTTT.

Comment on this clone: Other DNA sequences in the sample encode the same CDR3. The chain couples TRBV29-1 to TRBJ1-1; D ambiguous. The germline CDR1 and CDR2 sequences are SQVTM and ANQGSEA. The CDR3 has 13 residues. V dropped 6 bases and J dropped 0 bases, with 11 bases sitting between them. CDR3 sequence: CSVAGRMNTEAFF. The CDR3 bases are TGCAGCGTGGCCGGGAGGATGAACACTGAAGCTTTCTTT.

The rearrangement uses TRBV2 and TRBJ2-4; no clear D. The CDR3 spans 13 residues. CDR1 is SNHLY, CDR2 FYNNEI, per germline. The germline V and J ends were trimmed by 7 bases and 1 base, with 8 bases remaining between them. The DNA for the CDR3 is TGTGCCAGCAAAGGGTGGGCCAAAAACATTCAGTACTTC. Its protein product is CASKGWAKNIQYF.

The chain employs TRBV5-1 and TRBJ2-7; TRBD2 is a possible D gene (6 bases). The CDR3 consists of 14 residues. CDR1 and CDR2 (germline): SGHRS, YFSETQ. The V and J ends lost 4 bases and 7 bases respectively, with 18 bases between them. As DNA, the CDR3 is TGCGCCAGCAGCCCGGACTACCCTACGTGGGAGCAGTACTTC. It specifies CASSPDYPTWEQYF.